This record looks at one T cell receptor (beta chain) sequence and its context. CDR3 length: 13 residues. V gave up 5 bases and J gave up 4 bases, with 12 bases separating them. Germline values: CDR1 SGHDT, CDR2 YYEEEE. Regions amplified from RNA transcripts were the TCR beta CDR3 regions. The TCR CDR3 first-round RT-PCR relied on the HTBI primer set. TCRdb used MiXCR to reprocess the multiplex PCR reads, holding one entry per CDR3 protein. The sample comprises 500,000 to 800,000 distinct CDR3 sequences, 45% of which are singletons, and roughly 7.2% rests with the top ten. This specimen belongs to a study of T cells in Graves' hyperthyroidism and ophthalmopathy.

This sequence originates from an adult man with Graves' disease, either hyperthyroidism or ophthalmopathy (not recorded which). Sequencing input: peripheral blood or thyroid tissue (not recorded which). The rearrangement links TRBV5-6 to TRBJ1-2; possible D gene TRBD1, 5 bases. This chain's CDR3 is CASSLDSPYGYTF. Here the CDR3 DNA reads TGTGCCAGCAGTCTCGACAGCCCCTATGGCTACACCTTC.